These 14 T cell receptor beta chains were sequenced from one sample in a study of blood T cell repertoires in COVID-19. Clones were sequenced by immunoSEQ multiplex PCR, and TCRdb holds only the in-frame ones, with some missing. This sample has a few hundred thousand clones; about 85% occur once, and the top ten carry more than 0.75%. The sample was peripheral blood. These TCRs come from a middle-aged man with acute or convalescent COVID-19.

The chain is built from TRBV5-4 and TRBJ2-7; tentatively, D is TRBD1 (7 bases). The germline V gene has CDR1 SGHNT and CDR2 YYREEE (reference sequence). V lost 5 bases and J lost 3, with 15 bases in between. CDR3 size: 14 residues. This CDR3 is CASSLRGDSYEQYF. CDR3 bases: TGTGCCAGCAGTTTAAGGGGGGACAGCTACGAGCAGTACTTC.

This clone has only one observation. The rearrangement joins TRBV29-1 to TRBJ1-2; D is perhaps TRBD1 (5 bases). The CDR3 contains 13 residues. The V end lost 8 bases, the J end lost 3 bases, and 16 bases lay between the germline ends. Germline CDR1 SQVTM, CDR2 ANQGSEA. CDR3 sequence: CSPWGRWDYGYTF. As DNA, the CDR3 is TGCAGCCCATGGGGCAGGTGGGACTATGGCTACACCTTC.

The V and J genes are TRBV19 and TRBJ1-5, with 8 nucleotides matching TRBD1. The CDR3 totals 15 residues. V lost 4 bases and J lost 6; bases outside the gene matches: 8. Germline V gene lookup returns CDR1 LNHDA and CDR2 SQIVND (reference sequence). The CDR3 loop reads CASSTGQGLGQPQHF. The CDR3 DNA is TGTGCCAGTAGTACCGGACAGGGTTTGGGTCAGCCCCAGCATTTT.

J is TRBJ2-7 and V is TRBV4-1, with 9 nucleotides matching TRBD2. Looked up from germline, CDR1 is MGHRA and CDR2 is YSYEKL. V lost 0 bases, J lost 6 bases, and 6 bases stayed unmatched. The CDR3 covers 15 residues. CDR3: CASSQEGSGGREQYF. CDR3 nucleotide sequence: TGCGCCAGCAGCCAAGAAGGTAGCGGGGGTCGCGAGCAGTACTTC.

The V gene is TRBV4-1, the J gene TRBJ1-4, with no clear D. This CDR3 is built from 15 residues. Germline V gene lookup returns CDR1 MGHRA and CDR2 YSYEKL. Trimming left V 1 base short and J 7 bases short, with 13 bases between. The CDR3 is CASSQVGRAGEKLFF. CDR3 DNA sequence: TGCGCCAGCAGCCAAGTCGGTAGGGCGGGTGAAAAACTGTTTTTT.

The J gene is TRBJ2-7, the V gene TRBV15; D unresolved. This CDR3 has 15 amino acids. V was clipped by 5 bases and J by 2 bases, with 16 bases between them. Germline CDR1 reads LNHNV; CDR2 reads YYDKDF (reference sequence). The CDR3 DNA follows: TGTGCCACCAGCCCACCCGGAACGGGTACCTACGAGCAGTACTTC. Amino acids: CATSPPGTGTYEQYF.

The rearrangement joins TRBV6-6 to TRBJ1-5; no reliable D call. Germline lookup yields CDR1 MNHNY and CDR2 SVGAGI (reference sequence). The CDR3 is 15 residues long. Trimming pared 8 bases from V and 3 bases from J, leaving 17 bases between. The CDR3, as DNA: TGTGCCAGCTCTAACGGGAACAATGACAATCAGCCCCAGCATTTT. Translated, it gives CASSNGNNDNQPQHF.

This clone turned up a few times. CDR3 coding DNA: TGCGCCAGCAGCCAAAGTCCCGGGTACAATGAGCAGTTCTTC. Protein sequence: CASSQSPGYNEQFF. The J gene is TRBJ2-1, the V gene TRBV4-3; D is unclear. From germline, CDR1 is LGHNA and CDR2 YSLEER. The ends were cut back, 2 bases at V and 4 bases at J, with 9 bases in the middle. There are 14 residues in the CDR3.

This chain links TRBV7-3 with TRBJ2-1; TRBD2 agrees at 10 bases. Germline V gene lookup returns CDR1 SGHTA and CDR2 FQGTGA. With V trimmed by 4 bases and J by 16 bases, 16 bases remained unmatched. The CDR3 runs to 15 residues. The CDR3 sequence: CASSSGERGGRYDFF. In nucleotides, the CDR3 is TGTGCCAGCAGCTCAGGCGAGCGGGGGGGCCGGTACGATTTCTTC.

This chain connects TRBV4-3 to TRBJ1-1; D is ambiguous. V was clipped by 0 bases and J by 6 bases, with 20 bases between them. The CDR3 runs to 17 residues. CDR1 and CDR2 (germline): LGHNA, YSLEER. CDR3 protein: CASSQDYLGREGAEAFF. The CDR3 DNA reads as TGCGCCAGCAGCCAAGATTATCTTGGACGGGAGGGAGCTGAAGCTTTCTTT.

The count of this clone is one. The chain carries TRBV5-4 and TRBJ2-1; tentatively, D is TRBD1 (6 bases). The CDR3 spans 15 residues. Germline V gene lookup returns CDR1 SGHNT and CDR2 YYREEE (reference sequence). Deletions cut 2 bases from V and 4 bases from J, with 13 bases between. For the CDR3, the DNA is TGTGCCAGCAGCTTTAGTACAGGGCAGTACAATGAGCAGTTCTTC. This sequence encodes CASSFSTGQYNEQFF.

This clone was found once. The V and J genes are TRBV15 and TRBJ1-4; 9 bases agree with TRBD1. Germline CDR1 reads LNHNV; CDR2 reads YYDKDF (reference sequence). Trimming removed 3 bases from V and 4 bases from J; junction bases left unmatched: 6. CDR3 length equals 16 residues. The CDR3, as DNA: TGTGCCACCAGCAGCGGCGGACAGGGGTTTAATGAAAAACTGTTTTTT. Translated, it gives CATSSGGQGFNEKLFF.

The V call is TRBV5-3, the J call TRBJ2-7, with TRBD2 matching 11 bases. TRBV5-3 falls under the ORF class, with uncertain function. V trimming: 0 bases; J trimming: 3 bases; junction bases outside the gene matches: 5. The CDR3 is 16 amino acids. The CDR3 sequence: CARSLGSLAGGYEQYF. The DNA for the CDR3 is TGTGCCAGAAGCTTGGGTAGCCTAGCGGGGGGCTACGAGCAGTACTTC.

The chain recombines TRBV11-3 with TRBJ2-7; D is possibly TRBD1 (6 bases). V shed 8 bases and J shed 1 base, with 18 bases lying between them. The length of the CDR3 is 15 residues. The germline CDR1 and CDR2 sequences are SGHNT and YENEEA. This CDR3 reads CASGHWDTGSYEQYF. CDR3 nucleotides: TGTGCCAGCGGTCATTGGGACACGGGTTCCTACGAGCAGTACTTC.